The subject of this entry is one T cell receptor (beta chain). This clonotype appeared a few times. No antigen is known for it. Qualities for individual bases were not recorded, and no much larger clone is one base off. From cysteine to phenylalanine, the CDR3 is 16 amino acids long. Only the CDR3 portion is preserved as DNA: 48 bases, with reading frame beginning at the first base. V lost 1 base and J lost 1 base, and the count of bases not matched to a germline gene is 4. CDR1 and CDR2, per the germline V gene (reference sequence), are SEHNR and FQNEAQ. A case-control design nested within a healthcare worker cohort in London, UK, was used, with weekly nasopharyngeal swab PCR tests and blood sampling performed. Healthcare workers were enrolled in the week of the UK lockdown, from 23 to 31 March 2020, and were followed every week for up to roughly 15 weeks. This specimen comes from a study of early T cells in non-severe SARS-CoV-2 infection (dated by TCRdb to the early 2020s). With respect to the entire study: Because TCR sequencing was done on bulk RNA from unsorted whole blood, the alpha and beta chains could not be paired. Study-wide conclusions, independent of this receptor: VDJdb matching was skewed toward anti-spike CD8 responses and likely underestimated virus-specific expansions, missing private and CD4 specificities.

Preparation of the library involved 5' RACE. TCRdb records NextSeq 500 as the sequencer. In the TCR library protocol, unique molecular identifiers were attached to individual cDNA molecules to correct for PCR bias and sequencing error. Both TCR alpha and beta chains were sequenced, and tight co-correlation was observed between alpha and beta sequence abundances in each sample. The paper's data handling went like this. V gene, J gene and CDR3 annotation of TCR sequences was performed with Decombinator V4. Expanded TCRs were defined as changing significantly between any two time points under a Poisson model with p below 0.0001. TCR abundances were normalised to the total number of TCRs sequenced per sample and expressed as counts per million. TRAV1-2 paired with TRAJ12, TRAJ20 or TRAJ33 defined MAIT TCRs, while TRAV10 paired with TRAJ18 defined iNKT TCRs. VDJdb, accessed 1 November 2021, was searched for CMV, EBV and SARS-CoV-2 annotated TCRs, excluding TCRs annotated for multiple antigens. TCRdb passed the public sequencing reads through fastp at Q25 and MiXCR, retaining productive beta sequences. Each entry merges the rows of one CDR3 protein and shows their most common DNA and genes. The V and J calls were not made by the authors but by TCRdb's processing. The sample has roughly 43,000 distinct CDR3 sequences on record, around 23% of them singletons. Under 6% of the sample comes from the top ten.

Here the chain combines TRBV7-9 and TRBJ2-5; 9 nucleotides in the junction match TRBD1. The sample here was whole blood, taken at baseline. The sequence derives from an adult who was a healthcare worker with PCR-confirmed SARS-CoV-2 infection or an uninfected control (not recorded which). The nucleotide sequence is given as TGTGCCAGCAGCTTAGGGGACAGGGATTTCCAAGAGACCCAGTACTTC. Translated, it reads CASSLGDRDFQETQYF. The CDR3 plus the reference TRBV7-9 and TRBJ2-5 genes for the other parts give the full variable domain: DTGVSQNPRHKITKRGQNVTFRCDPISEHNRLYWYRQTLGQGPEFLTYFQNEAQLEKSRLLSDRFSAERPKGSFSTLEIQRTEQGDSAMYLCASSLGDRDFQETQYFGPGTRLLVL.